This TCR beta chain appears in the sequencing data of a study of blood T cell repertoires in COVID-19. The overall study: There were acute and convalescent COVID-19 samples, and they came from the United States, Italy and Spain.

Data came from immunoSEQ multiplex PCR; TCRdb stores just in-frame clones and leaves some out. The repertoire holds fewer than 200,000 clones, with approximately 74% as singletons. V lost 2 bases to trimming and J lost 7 bases; unmatched junction nucleotides: 14. The CDR3 consists of 17 residues. Germline V lookup: CDR1 SGHVS, CDR2 FNYEAQ. This receptor was obtained from a woman aged 80 or older with acute or convalescent COVID-19. The specimen was peripheral blood. The chain links TRBV7-6 to TRBJ2-1, with TRBD2 identical over 7 bases. CDR3 DNA sequence: TGTGCCAGCAGCTTAAGTCTTCCGGGAGGTCTTCTAAATGAGCAGTTCTTC. Its translation: CASSLSLPGGLLNEQFF.